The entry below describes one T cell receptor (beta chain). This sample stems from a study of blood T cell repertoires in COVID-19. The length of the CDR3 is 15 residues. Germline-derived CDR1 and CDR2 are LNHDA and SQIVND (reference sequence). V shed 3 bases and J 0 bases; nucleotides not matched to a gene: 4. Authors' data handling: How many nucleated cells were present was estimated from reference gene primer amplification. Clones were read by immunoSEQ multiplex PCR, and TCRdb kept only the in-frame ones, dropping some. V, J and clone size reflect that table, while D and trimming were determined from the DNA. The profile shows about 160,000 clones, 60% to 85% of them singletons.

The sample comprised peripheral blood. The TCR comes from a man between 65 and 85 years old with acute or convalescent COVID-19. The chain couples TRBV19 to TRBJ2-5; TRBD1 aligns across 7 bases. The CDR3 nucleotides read TGTGCCAGTAGTATTAGACAGGGCTACCAAGAGACCCAGTACTTC. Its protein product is CASSIRQGYQETQYF.